The next 23 T cell receptor beta chains were all read from a single sample in a study of blood T cell repertoires in COVID-19. Profiled with immunoSEQ multiplex PCR; TCRdb holds only in-frame clones, not every one. The data show about half a million clones, 80% to 90% seen once. Material: peripheral blood. The source of these receptors is a human donor in a cohort sampled during active COVID-19.

J is TRBJ2-1 and V is TRBV5-8, with no clear D. Trimming stripped 0 bases from V and 7 bases from J, with 14 bases between. The CDR3 is made up of 15 amino acids. In germline, CDR1 is SGHTS, CDR2 YDEGEE. CDR3: CASSLAPTVWNEQFF. CDR3 nucleotide sequence: TGTGCCAGCAGCTTGGCCCCTACAGTCTGGAATGAGCAGTTCTTC.

The rearrangement uses TRBV7-2 and TRBJ2-7, with D possibly TRBD2 on 6 matching bases. Germline V gene data show CDR1 as SGHTA and CDR2 as FQGNSA. CDR3 length equals 15 residues. Trimming shortened V by 4 bases and J by 2 bases, and 15 bases separated the two germline ends. The chain's CDR3 is CASSWGLAGTYEQYF. DNA for the CDR3: TGTGCCAGCAGCTGGGGACTGGCGGGGACCTACGAGCAGTACTTC.

A single count supports this clone. V is TRBV7-2 and J is TRBJ1-5; D uncertain. Germline V CDR1 and CDR2: SGHTA, FQGNSA. V lost 2 bases and J lost 5, with 10 bases in between. This CDR3 is 14 amino acids long. CDR3 in amino acids: CASSLKHLDQPQHF. In nucleotides, the CDR3 is TGTGCCAGCAGCTTAAAGCATTTGGATCAGCCCCAGCATTTT.

The chain's CDR3 is CSVPDREGTEAFF. In DNA, the CDR3 is TGCAGCGTGCCTGACAGGGAAGGGACTGAAGCTTTCTTT. This chain uses TRBV29-1 with TRBJ1-1; 7 nucleotides agree with TRBD1. The V and J ends lost 6 bases and 5 bases, in that order; junction bases with no gene match: 9. CDR3 size: 13 residues. CDR1 and CDR2 from the germline V gene are SQVTM and ANQGSEA.

J is TRBJ2-7 and V is TRBV7-9; D gene ambiguous. This CDR3 is built from 13 residues. V lost 5 bases and J lost 5, with 13 bases in between. Germline V gene data show CDR1 as SEHNR and CDR2 as FQNEAQ (reference sequence). The CDR3 DNA is TGTGCCAGCAGCCCATTATTTGGCAACGAGCAGTACTTC. Amino acids: CASSPLFGNEQYF. The full variable domain, completed using reference TRBV7-9 and TRBJ2-7, is DTGVSQNPRHKITKRGQNVTFRCDPISEHNRLYWYRQTLGQGPEFLTYFQNEAQLEKSRLLSDRFSAERPKGSFSTLEIQRTEQGDSAMYLCASSPLFGNEQYFGPGTRLTVT.

This sequence joins TRBV10-1 and TRBJ1-5; D is uncertain. The CDR3 runs 15 residues. V was clipped by 1 base and J by 2 bases, with 9 bases between them. The germline V gene encodes CDR1 WNHNN and CDR2 SYGVQD (reference sequence). As DNA, the CDR3 is TGCGCCAGCAGTGAGTATCGGGGATGCAATCAGCCCCAGCATTTT. Translated: CASSEYRGCNQPQHF.

The V and J genes are TRBV28 and TRBJ1-1; tentative D call: TRBD1 (6 bases). CDR1 is MDHEN, CDR2 SYDVKM, per germline. This CDR3 is 15 amino acids long. Trimming took off 6 bases at V and 0 bases at J, with 14 bases between the two ends. CDR3 DNA sequence: TGTGCCAGCAGACCCAGGACAGTTGTGAACACTGAAGCTTTCTTT. It yields the protein CASRPRTVVNTEAFF.

The chain carries TRBV7-2 and TRBJ1-4; 10 nucleotides line up with TRBD1. The germline V gene encodes CDR1 SGHTA and CDR2 FQGNSA. V shed 5 bases and J 4 bases; nucleotides not matched to a gene: 4. There are 15 residues in the CDR3. The CDR3 sequence is CASSGGQGGNEKLFF. The CDR3 DNA is TGTGCCAGCAGCGGAGGACAGGGGGGTAATGAAAAACTGTTTTTT.

The chain carries TRBV5-4 and TRBJ2-2, with 9 bases identical to TRBD2. CDR3 length: 16 residues. Germline V lookup: CDR1 SGHNT, CDR2 YYREEE (reference sequence). Trimming removed 4 bases from V and 5 bases from J; junction bases left unmatched: 9. CDR3 DNA: TGTGCCAGCAGCCATTCGGGCGGGAGGGTGACCGGGGAGCTGTTTTTT. Translated, it gives CASSHSGGRVTGELFF.

The J gene is TRBJ2-7, the V gene TRBV5-4; 10 nucleotides line up with TRBD1. Per germline, CDR1 SGHNT and CDR2 YYREEE (reference sequence). The CDR3 consists of 17 residues. V trimming: 0 bases; J trimming: 2 bases; junction bases outside the gene matches: 8. The CDR3 DNA is TGTGCCAGCAGCTTGGATCTCCCGGGACAGGGGACCTACGAGCAGTACTTC. Protein sequence: CASSLDLPGQGTYEQYF.

This sequence joins TRBV27 and TRBJ2-7, with D perhaps TRBD1 (5 bases). The CDR3 sequence is 13 residues long. Germline V CDR1 and CDR2: MNHEY, SMNVEV (reference sequence). V was pared by 2 bases and J by 6 bases, with 11 bases between. The CDR3 sequence is CASSLRAGSEQYF. CDR3 bases: TGTGCCAGCAGTTTAAGGGCAGGGTCCGAGCAGTACTTC.

The chain combines TRBV3-1 (or the pseudogene TRBV3-2) with TRBJ1-2, with unresolved D. This CDR3 has 13 amino acids. V dropped 2 bases and J dropped 4 bases, with 8 bases sitting between them. Germline CDR1 is LGHDT and CDR2 is YNNKEL (reference sequence). The CDR3 DNA reads TGTGCCAGCAGCCAATCCGGTGGCTATGGCTACACCTTC. The encoded protein is CASSQSGGYGYTF.

This clone is a singleton in its sample. The chain recombines TRBV2 with TRBJ2-1; 11 bases align to TRBD1. The V gene's germline CDR1 is SNHLY and CDR2 FYNNEI. The CDR3 has 15 amino acids. V was pared by 5 bases and J by 6 bases, with 6 bases of the junction left unmatched. The CDR3 spells CASSPRDRGTNEQFF. The CDR3 DNA sequence: TGTGCCAGCAGTCCCCGGGACAGGGGGACCAATGAGCAGTTCTTC.

This clone has just one count. The chain employs TRBV4-3 and TRBJ2-3, with D perhaps matching TRBD1 (6 bases). V dropped 4 bases and J dropped 2 bases, with 10 bases sitting between them. CDR1 is LGHNA, CDR2 YSLEER, per germline. The CDR3 runs 14 residues. CDR3 coding DNA: TGCGCCAGCAGCCCGACAGGAGCCACAGATACGCAGTATTTT. Amino acids: CASSPTGATDTQYF.

This clone was seen a handful of times. J is TRBJ2-6 and V is TRBV27; D is unresolved. Trimming shortened V by 6 bases and J by 0 bases, and 6 bases separated the two germline ends. Germline CDR1 and CDR2: MNHEY and SMNVEV (reference sequence). The CDR3 totals 14 residues. The CDR3 sequence: CASSHSSGANVLTF. In nucleotides, the CDR3 is TGTGCCAGCAGCCATAGCTCTGGGGCCAACGTCCTGACTTTC.

This clone was seen a single time. This chain connects TRBV15 to TRBJ1-1, with D unclear. Trimming stripped 3 bases from V and 1 base from J, with 9 bases between. The CDR3 contains 14 residues. Germline V lookup: CDR1 LNHNV, CDR2 YYDKDF (reference sequence). CDR3: CATSSLLENTEAFF. The CDR3 coding sequence is TGTGCCACCAGCAGCCTCTTAGAGAACACTGAAGCTTTCTTT. The entire variable domain, with the rest obtained from reference TRBV15 and TRBJ1-1, is as follows: DAMVIQNPRYQVTQFGKPVTLSCSQTLNHNVMYWYQQKSSQAPKLLFHYYDKDFNNEADTPDNFQSRRPNTSFCFLDIRSPGLGDTAMYLCATSSLLENTEAFFGQGTRLTVV.

The J gene is TRBJ1-6, the V gene TRBV28; possibly TRBD1 for D (5 bases). Between the trimmed V and J ends, which lost 6 bases and 9 bases, there was a span of 18 bases. The germline CDR1 and CDR2 sequences are MDHEN and SYDVKM. The CDR3 covers 15 residues. The CDR3 protein is CASRQSSSGGSPLHF. CDR3 nucleotides: TGTGCCAGCAGACAATCCAGTTCCGGGGGTTCACCCCTCCACTTT.

The V call is TRBV28, the J call TRBJ1-2; D might be TRBD1 (5 bases). Trimming took 2 bases from V and 4 from J, leaving 14 bases between them. The germline V gene has CDR1 MDHEN and CDR2 SYDVKM. The CDR3 loop spans 15 amino acids. The CDR3, as DNA: TGTGCCAGCAGTTTAACCCAGGGAATAATCTATGGCTACACCTTC. It encodes CASSLTQGIIYGYTF.

V is TRBV6-2 or TRBV6-3 and J is TRBJ2-2; TRBD2 aligns across 7 bases. CDR1 is MNHEY, CDR2 SVGEGT, per germline. V trimming: 3 bases; J trimming: 3 bases; junction bases outside the gene matches: 10. The CDR3 covers 17 residues. The CDR3 spells CASSYNLGAGDTGELFF. DNA for the CDR3: TGTGCCAGCAGTTATAATCTGGGTGCGGGAGACACCGGGGAGCTGTTTTTT.

The rearrangement links TRBV7-3 to TRBJ2-3, with 11 bases identical to TRBD2. CDR3 length: 15 amino acids. Trimming at V came to 4 bases and at J to 2 bases, leaving 2 bases not matched to a gene. Germline V gene lookup returns CDR1 SGHTA and CDR2 FQGTGA. CDR3 sequence (DNA): TGTGCCAGCAGCTATAGCGGGAGGGACACAGATACGCAGTATTTT. This codes for CASSYSGRDTDTQYF.

This chain links TRBV28 with TRBJ1-2; 7 bases line up with TRBD1. Per germline, CDR1 MDHEN and CDR2 SYDVKM. This CDR3 is 14 amino acids long. Losses at the gene ends were 4 bases for V and 3 bases for J; bases not matched to a gene: 5. This chain's CDR3 is CASSWDSFDYGYTF. CDR3 coding DNA: TGTGCCAGCAGTTGGGACAGCTTCGACTATGGCTACACCTTC.

The CDR3 sequence: CASSPRDSFNSPLHF. CDR3 DNA: TGTGCCAGCAGTCCTAGGGACAGCTTTAATTCACCCCTCCACTTT. This chain links TRBV2 with TRBJ1-6; 7 nucleotides match TRBD1. The CDR3 is made up of 15 amino acids. Per the germline V gene, CDR1 is SNHLY and CDR2 is FYNNEI. The junction had 7 bases not matched to a gene; V was cut back by 5 bases and J by 6 bases.

This clone was observed a single time. The V and J genes are TRBV15 and TRBJ2-1, with TRBD2 identical over 8 bases. The CDR3 sequence is 16 residues long. V lost 5 bases to trimming and J lost 5 bases; unmatched junction nucleotides: 11. Germline CDR1 LNHNV, CDR2 YYDKDF (reference sequence). The CDR3 loop reads CATSDGTRVFNNEQFF. CDR3 nucleotide sequence: TGTGCCACCAGCGATGGGACTAGAGTATTTAACAATGAGCAGTTCTTC.